Here is one TCR beta chain with its context. The data were obtained in a study of control samples from healthy donors and cancer patients. Sequencing was performed with immunoSEQ multiplex PCR; in TCRdb, only in-frame clones are kept and a portion is missing. The table has over 110,000 clones, approximately 90% seen once. This CDR3 comprises 19 residues. After removal of 3 bases from V and 5 bases from J, the junction contained 13 bases not matched to a gene. The germline CDR1 and CDR2 sequences are MNHEY and SMNVEV (reference sequence). The material sequenced was blood. The TCR sequence derives from a woman aged 25-40 years in good health. V gene TRBV27 combines with J gene TRBJ2-2; 12 positions agree with TRBD2. Written as DNA, the CDR3 is TGTGCCAGCAGTTTCTCATCGCGACTAGCGGGAGTACGGACCGGGGAGCTGTTTTTT. Amino acids: CASSFSSRLAGVRTGELFF.